These T cell receptor beta chains were read from a single sample in a study of response to subunit inactivated influenza vaccine. TCRdb re-derived calls from the RT-PCR reads in MiXCR, one entry per CDR3 protein. The sample lists hundreds of thousands of distinct CDR3 sequences; roughly 15% were seen once. The sequencing used PBMCs from blood, collected approximately 15 days before vaccination. The receptors were sampled from a middle-aged man who received an inactivated influenza vaccine. Each CDR3 is given with its conserved first and last residue. The D gene is left open where the match is weak. Expanded clones are given a class, and other clones once, few, many or no size at all.

d_gene,len,abundance,v_gene,j_gene,CDR3nt,CDR3aa
NA,15,few,TRBV5-1,TRBJ2-3,TGCGCCAGCAGCTTGGGCACAGGTCAGGGTGATACGCAGTATTTT,CASSLGTGQGDTQYF
TRBD1,15,few,TRBV20-1,TRBJ2-3,TGCAGTGCTAGAGATTCGTACAGGGGGGTGGATACGCAGTATTTT,CSARDSYRGVDTQYF
TRBD1,15,few,TRBV12-5,TRBJ2-1,TGTGCTAGTGGTTTGACAGGGGGCCACACAGATGAGCAGTTCTTC,CASGLTGGHTDEQFF
NA,16,NA,TRBV24-1,TRBJ2-5,TGTGCCACCAGTGAAACTGACAGGGTCGGAGGGGAGACCCAGTACTTC,CATSETDRVGGETQYF
NA,16,few,TRBV20-1,TRBJ2-7,TGCAGTGCTAGAGCCCAACTAGCCGGACACACCTACGAGCAGTACTTC,CSARAQLAGHTYEQYF
NA,13,many,TRBV12-3/TRBV12-4,TRBJ2-1,TGTGCCAGCATCCCTGGAGGGGCAAATGAGCAGTTCTTC,CASIPGGANEQFF
NA,12,many,TRBV12-3/TRBV12-4,TRBJ2-3,TGTGCCAGCAACAGAGTGTCGGATACGCAGTATTTT,CASNRVSDTQYF
TRBD2,15,NA,TRBV6-1,TRBJ2-7,TGTGCCAGCAGTCCCAGTCGACTAGCAGCCTACGAGCAGTACTTC,CASSPSRLAAYEQYF
NA,13,few,TRBV6-5,TRBJ2-5,TGTGCCAGCAGTGGCTCGACTGTAGAGACCCAGTACTTC,CASSGSTVETQYF
TRBD1,14,many,TRBV11-2,TRBJ2-7,TGTGCCAGCAGCCTTCGGGACAGATCCTACGAGCAGTACTTC,CASSLRDRSYEQYF
NA,14,NA,TRBV7-2,TRBJ2-2,TGTGCCAGCAGACGGGACGGTGCCACCGGGGAGCTGTTTTTT,CASRRDGATGELFF
NA,12,few,TRBV29-1,TRBJ2-7,TGCAGCGTTGCAACTAGTCCCTACGAGCAGTACTTC,CSVATSPYEQYF
TRBD1,14,NA,TRBV7-9,TRBJ2-7,TGTGCCAGCAGCCCCGGGACAGCACGCTACGAGCAGTACTTC,CASSPGTARYEQYF
TRBD2,19,few,TRBV4-3,TRBJ2-3,TGCGCCAGCAGCCAAGTAAGGGCTAGCGGGAGCGTGGTAGGAGATACGCAGTATTTT,CASSQVRASGSVVGDTQYF
TRBD1,11,NA,TRBV29-1,TRBJ1-1,TGCAGCGTTATCATAGGACAGGGAAGTTTCTTT,CSVIIGQGSFF
TRBD1,14,NA,TRBV12-3/TRBV12-4,TRBJ2-1,TGTGCCAGCCGCCAGGAACAGGGGGCAGGGGAGCAGTTCTTC,CASRQEQGAGEQFF
TRBD2,17,many,TRBV20-1,TRBJ2-1,TGCAGTGCTATGACCCCAAGACTAGCGGGTCCCTACAATGAGCAGTTCTTC,CSAMTPRLAGPYNEQFF
NA,13,few,TRBV20-1,TRBJ2-1,TGCAGTGCTAATACAGGGATCTACAATGAGCAGTTCTTC,CSANTGIYNEQFF
NA,13,many,TRBV12-3/TRBV12-4,TRBJ2-7,TGTGCCAGCAGATCCAGGGTGGGTAGTGGGCAGTACTTC,CASRSRVGSGQYF
NA,15,NA,TRBV6-2/TRBV6-3,TRBJ2-1,TGTGCCAGCAGTTACTCGAGTTCGGGAGTCAATGAGCAGTTCTTC,CASSYSSSGVNEQFF
TRBD1,15,NA,TRBV28,TRBJ2-3,TGTGCCAGCAGGCTTGGACAGGGGGCGCAAGATACGCAGTATTTT,CASRLGQGAQDTQYF
NA,12,many,TRBV6-5,TRBJ1-1,TGTGCCAGCAGTTACGGTTCCACTGAAGCTTTCTTT,CASSYGSTEAFF
NA,15,few,TRBV6-5,TRBJ1-1,TGTGCCAGCAGTTACTCAGGGGAAATTGGTACTGAAGCTTTCTTT,CASSYSGEIGTEAFF
TRBD1,14,many,TRBV20-1,TRBJ2-3,TGCAGTGGAAGGGACAGGCTTAGCACAGATACGCAGTATTTT,CSGRDRLSTDTQYF
TRBD2,12,many,TRBV20-1,TRBJ2-7,TGCAGTGCCAACCGGGACTACTACGAGCAGTACTTC,CSANRDYYEQYF
NA,16,NA,TRBV6-1,TRBJ2-2,TGTGCCAGCATTGGACTGGGGCTCCGGAACACCGGGGAGCTGTTTTTT,CASIGLGLRNTGELFF
TRBD1,16,NA,TRBV18,TRBJ1-1,TGTGCCAGCTCACAGGACCGGGCAGGGGGCTGGACTGAAGCTTTCTTT,CASSQDRAGGWTEAFF
NA,18,NA,TRBV11-2,TRBJ2-5,TGTGCCAGCAGCTTAGATCCAGGCGGGCCTCGTTGGGGGGAGACCCAGTACTTC,CASSLDPGGPRWGETQYF
NA,11,few,TRBV6-2/TRBV6-3,TRBJ2-7,TGTGCCAGCAGTTGGGGCCCCGAGCAGTACTTC,CASSWGPEQYF
TRBD2,13,many,TRBV18,TRBJ2-7,TGTGCCAGCAGCCCAAGCGGGGGCTACGAGCAGTACTTC,CASSPSGGYEQYF
TRBD1,17,NA,TRBV15,TRBJ1-1,TGTGCCACCAGCAGAGATTGGACAGGGGGAGTAGACTCTGAAGCTTTCTTT,CATSRDWTGGVDSEAFF
NA,14,NA,TRBV7-2,TRBJ2-2,TGTGCCAGCATCCCGGGGCTCTCCCCCGGGGAGCTGTTTTTT,CASIPGLSPGELFF
TRBD2,16,many,TRBV12-3/TRBV12-4,TRBJ2-3,TGTGCCAGCAGTTCACCCGAGCGGGGGGGAACAGATACGCAGTATTTT,CASSSPERGGTDTQYF
NA,15,many,TRBV12-3/TRBV12-4,TRBJ2-2,TGTGCCAGCATCGACGGGGGTTTCAACACCGGGGAGCTGTTTTTT,CASIDGGFNTGELFF
NA,15,many,TRBV7-6,TRBJ2-5,TGTGCCAGCAGCTTAGAAGTCCCCCAACAAGAGACCCAGTACTTC,CASSLEVPQQETQYF
NA,12,NA,TRBV6-2/TRBV6-3,TRBJ2-3,TGTGCCACCGAAACCAGGGCAGATACGCAGTATTTT,CATETRADTQYF
NA,15,many,TRBV4-2,TRBJ1-6,TGTGCCAGCAGCCAAGATCGGGGCCGTAATTCACCCCTCCACTTT,CASSQDRGRNSPLHF
NA,13,few,TRBV18,TRBJ2-2,TGTGCCAGCTCACCACGGCCGTACGGGGAGCTGTTTTTT,CASSPRPYGELFF
TRBD1,14,few,TRBV15,TRBJ1-2,TGTGCCACCGCCTCACAGGGGGCACGGTATGGCTACACCTTC,CATASQGARYGYTF
TRBD2,16,few,TRBV5-1,TRBJ2-1,TGCGCCAGCAGCCCGGGGGCGGCTAGCGGGATCAATGAGCAGTTCTTC,CASSPGAASGINEQFF
NA,15,few,TRBV20-1,TRBJ1-2,TGCAGTGCCACGATTCCCGGGGCGCCGGGCTATGGCTACACCTTC,CSATIPGAPGYGYTF
NA,14,many,TRBV12-3/TRBV12-4,TRBJ1-1,TGTGCCAGCAGACCGAGGTCCGCGCAGTCAAGAGCTTTCTTT,CASRPRSAQSRAFF
NA,16,NA,TRBV7-8,TRBJ1-2,TGTGCCAGCAGCTTGGATAGGCGCGAACTCAACTATGGCTACACCTTC,CASSLDRRELNYGYTF
NA,13,NA,TRBV20-1,TRBJ2-3,TGCAGTGCTAAGGGACCGAGCACAGATACGAAGTATTTT,CSAKGPSTDTKYF
NA,16,NA,TRBV4-3,TRBJ2-3,TGCGCCAGCAGCCAAGTCCCGGGACTCTACACAGATACGCAGTATTTT,CASSQVPGLYTDTQYF
NA,18,few,TRBV12-3/TRBV12-4,TRBJ2-3,TGTGCCAGCAGCCCTAGTGGGGTAGCGCGGGGAATCACAGATACGCAGTATTTT,CASSPSGVARGITDTQYF
TRBD1,15,many,TRBV4-3,TRBJ2-1,TGCGCCAGCAGCCAAACGACAGGGTTCTACAATGAGCAGTTCTTC,CASSQTTGFYNEQFF
NA,13,NA,TRBV27,TRBJ1-1,TGTGCCAGCAGTTTACAATGGGCCACTGAAGCTTTCTTT,CASSLQWATEAFF
NA,18,many,TRBV11-2,TRBJ2-3,TGTGCCAGCAGCTTAGTAGGTCGCGGCGGTTCCCGTTGGGATACGCAGTATTTT,CASSLVGRGGSRWDTQYF
NA,17,NA,TRBV12-3/TRBV12-4,TRBJ2-7,TGTGCCAGCAGTTTAGCGTGGAACGTTGTGAGCTCCTACGAGCAGTACTTC,CASSLAWNVVSSYEQYF